This T cell receptor beta chain was documented in a study of T cell repertoires in cytomegalovirus infection. Study as a whole: Recently described HLA-C-restricted plus well-studied HLA-B-restricted CMV epitopes were used. Overall study results and limits: HLA-C-restricted CMV clonotypes gave the most frequent clonotype in two of eight donors.

This clonotype has a handful of counts. The antigen is undetermined. TCRdb re-called the reads with MiXCR, one entry per CDR3 protein. The sample has 100,000 to 150,000 distinct CDR3 sequences; over 30% are singletons. Per germline, CDR1 LNHDA and CDR2 SQIVND (reference sequence). V trimming: 5 bases; J trimming: 4 bases; junction bases outside the gene matches: 13. The CDR3 loop spans 17 amino acids. The source material was CD8+ T cells from cultured PBMCs, sampled from culture after CMV antigen stimulation. The TCR originated in a human donor in good health (CMV status not recorded). Some clones in this sample may be carry-over from other donors' samples. The chain carries TRBV19 and TRBJ1-2; TRBD1 agrees at 10 bases. The chain's CDR3 is CASSYRDRGMDLYGYTF. The CDR3 coding sequence is TGTGCCAGTAGTTACCGGGACAGGGGAATGGACCTCTATGGCTACACCTTC. Full variable domain (outside the CDR3, taken from reference TRBV19 and TRBJ1-2): DGGITQSPKYLFRKEGQNVTLSCEQNLNHDAMYWYRQDPGQGLRLIYYSQIVNDFQKGDIAEGYSVSREKKESFPLTVTSAQKNPTAFYLCASSYRDRGMDLYGYTFGSGTRLTVV.